A selection of T cell receptor beta chains follows, all from one sample in a study of blood T cells in healthy people across ages. MiXCR was run by TCRdb on the 5' RACE reads, yielding one entry per CDR3 protein. The sample includes about 780,000 distinct CDR3 sequences, about half of them seen just once. Sample: blood. These receptors were taken from a man older than 75 in good health. The CDR3 runs from the conserved cysteine through the conserved F or W. The D gene is left open where the match is weak. Clone size is shown for a subset of rows, as once, few, many or a class of expanded clone.

abundance: -
v_gene: TRBV7-2
j_gene: TRBJ2-7
d_gene: TRBD2
CDR3nt: TGTGCCAGCAGCCTGGCACTAGCGGCACTATACGAGCAGTACTTC
CDR3aa: CASSLALAALYEQYF

abundance: once
v_gene: TRBV27
j_gene: TRBJ2-7
d_gene: -
CDR3nt: TGTGCCAGCAGTTTATCGTTCGGCGGATACAATGAGCAGTACTTC
CDR3aa: CASSLSFGGYNEQYF

abundance: few
v_gene: TRBV29-1
j_gene: TRBJ2-7
d_gene: TRBD2
CDR3nt: TGCAGCGTCAGACTAGCGGGAAGCTACGAGCAGTACTTC
CDR3aa: CSVRLAGSYEQYF

abundance: -
v_gene: TRBV7-3
j_gene: TRBJ2-1
d_gene: TRBD1
CDR3nt: TGTGCCAGCAGCTTAATCGGACAGGGGATCGAGCAGTTCTTC
CDR3aa: CASSLIGQGIEQFF

abundance: many
v_gene: TRBV12-3/TRBV12-4
j_gene: TRBJ2-5
d_gene: TRBD2
CDR3nt: TGTGCCAGCAGTCGGACTAGCTGGAATCAAGAGACCCAGTACTTC
CDR3aa: CASSRTSWNQETQYF

abundance: -
v_gene: TRBV20-1
j_gene: TRBJ2-2
d_gene: -
CDR3nt: TGCAGTGCTAGAGATGACCGGGAAACCGGGGAGCTGTTTTTT
CDR3aa: CSARDDRETGELFF

abundance: few
v_gene: TRBV7-2
j_gene: TRBJ2-1
d_gene: -
CDR3nt: TGTGCCAGCAGCTCTTCGGCAGGCAATGAGCAGTTCTTC
CDR3aa: CASSSSAGNEQFF

abundance: few
v_gene: TRBV20-1
j_gene: TRBJ2-7
d_gene: -
CDR3nt: TGCAGTGCTAGAGTACAGAACTCCTACGAGCAGTACTTC
CDR3aa: CSARVQNSYEQYF

abundance: -
v_gene: TRBV6-2/TRBV6-3
j_gene: TRBJ2-1
d_gene: TRBD2
CDR3nt: TGTGCCAGCAGTCCGGCGGGGGGGGCGGGAACCTATGAGCAGTTCTTC
CDR3aa: CASSPAGGAGTYEQFF

abundance: -
v_gene: TRBV7-9
j_gene: TRBJ2-7
d_gene: TRBD1
CDR3nt: TGTGCCAGCAGCTTTAGAGGGGGGACAGGGGGACCGATCTACGAGCAGTACTTC
CDR3aa: CASSFRGGTGGPIYEQYF

abundance: few
v_gene: TRBV30
j_gene: TRBJ2-1
d_gene: -
CDR3nt: TGTGCCTGGGGCCGGGACGCCTACAATGAGCAGTTCTTC
CDR3aa: CAWGRDAYNEQFF

abundance: -
v_gene: TRBV7-8
j_gene: TRBJ2-1
d_gene: -
CDR3nt: TGTGCCAGCAGCTGGGGACTGACGAATGAGCAGTTCTTC
CDR3aa: CASSWGLTNEQFF

abundance: -
v_gene: TRBV18
j_gene: TRBJ2-5
d_gene: TRBD1
CDR3nt: TGTGCCAGCTCACCATCTGGACAGGGAGAGACCCAGTACTTC
CDR3aa: CASSPSGQGETQYF

abundance: few
v_gene: TRBV9
j_gene: TRBJ1-1
d_gene: -
CDR3nt: TGTGCCAGCAGCGTAGCTACCGGGGGGAACACTGAAGCTTTCTTT
CDR3aa: CASSVATGGNTEAFF

abundance: -
v_gene: TRBV5-1
j_gene: TRBJ2-7
d_gene: -
CDR3nt: TGCGCCAGCAGCTTGGCAGGCAGGCCTTCCTACGAGCAGTACTTC
CDR3aa: CASSLAGRPSYEQYF

abundance: many
v_gene: TRBV28
j_gene: TRBJ2-1
d_gene: -
CDR3nt: TGTGCCAGCAGTTTATGGAATGAGCAGTTCTTC
CDR3aa: CASSLWNEQFF

abundance: few
v_gene: TRBV5-8
j_gene: TRBJ2-3
d_gene: -
CDR3nt: TGTGCCAGCAGCTGGGGCGGACGTCTCGGCACAGATACGCAGTATTTT
CDR3aa: CASSWGGRLGTDTQYF

abundance: -
v_gene: TRBV11-2
j_gene: TRBJ2-2
d_gene: -
CDR3nt: TGTGCCAGCAGCTTATTGCGGGGGAACACCGGGGAGCTGTTTTTT
CDR3aa: CASSLLRGNTGELFF

abundance: -
v_gene: TRBV28
j_gene: TRBJ2-5
d_gene: TRBD1
CDR3nt: TGTGCCAGCAGTTTATTGTCAGGGGGCTGGTACTTC
CDR3aa: CASSLLSGGWYF

abundance: -
v_gene: TRBV2
j_gene: TRBJ2-7
d_gene: -
CDR3nt: TGTGCCAGCAGGAAGGGAGAAAGCTCCTACGAGCAGTACTTC
CDR3aa: CASRKGESSYEQYF

abundance: -
v_gene: TRBV7-8
j_gene: TRBJ2-5
d_gene: -
CDR3nt: TGTGCCAGCAGCCGCACCACAGGGACCCAAGAGACCCAGTACTTC
CDR3aa: CASSRTTGTQETQYF

abundance: -
v_gene: TRBV5-6
j_gene: TRBJ2-7
d_gene: -
CDR3nt: TGTGCCAGCCATTTCGGGCTCGACCAAACCTACAATGAGCAGTACTTC
CDR3aa: CASHFGLDQTYNEQYF

abundance: -
v_gene: TRBV10-3
j_gene: TRBJ2-1
d_gene: -
CDR3nt: TGTGCCATCATCGACGACAGGTACAATGAGCAGTTCTTC
CDR3aa: CAIIDDRYNEQFF

abundance: -
v_gene: TRBV7-2
j_gene: TRBJ1-4
d_gene: -
CDR3nt: TGTGCCAGCAGCCGCTCCAGGTTGGGGGAAAAACTGTTTTTT
CDR3aa: CASSRSRLGEKLFF

abundance: few
v_gene: TRBV5-6
j_gene: TRBJ2-1
d_gene: TRBD2
CDR3nt: TGTGCCAGCAGCTCCCTGGGGGCTAGCGGGACCTACAATGAGCAGTTCTTC
CDR3aa: CASSSLGASGTYNEQFF

abundance: -
v_gene: TRBV20-1
j_gene: TRBJ2-3
d_gene: -
CDR3nt: TGCAGTGCTAGCCTACTACCCCGGGGGACCACAGATACGCAGTATTTT
CDR3aa: CSASLLPRGTTDTQYF

abundance: -
v_gene: TRBV27
j_gene: TRBJ2-7
d_gene: -
CDR3nt: TGTGCCAGCAGTCCCTCGGCTGGGGGCTACGAGCAGTACTTC
CDR3aa: CASSPSAGGYEQYF

abundance: -
v_gene: TRBV27
j_gene: TRBJ2-7
d_gene: TRBD2
CDR3nt: TGTGCCAGCAAAACTAGCGGGAGCTACGAGCAGTACTTC
CDR3aa: CASKTSGSYEQYF

abundance: -
v_gene: TRBV15
j_gene: TRBJ1-6
d_gene: -
CDR3nt: TGTGCCACCAGCAGTGATCTAGGGGGCTATAATTCACCCCTCCACTTT
CDR3aa: CATSSDLGGYNSPLHF

abundance: -
v_gene: TRBV7-2
j_gene: TRBJ1-2
d_gene: -
CDR3nt: TGTGCCAGCAGCTCAGACGGGGGGCGTTTTGATAATAACTATGGCTACACCTTC
CDR3aa: CASSSDGGRFDNNYGYTF

abundance: few
v_gene: TRBV28
j_gene: TRBJ2-5
d_gene: TRBD2
CDR3nt: TGTGCCAGCACTCCCTCTTATGGGAGGGCCGGAGGGACCCAGTACTTC
CDR3aa: CASTPSYGRAGGTQYF

abundance: many
v_gene: TRBV15
j_gene: TRBJ2-5
d_gene: -
CDR3nt: TGTGCCACCAGCAGAGATCAGGTCCCGGCGACCCAGTACTTC
CDR3aa: CATSRDQVPATQYF

abundance: -
v_gene: TRBV15
j_gene: TRBJ2-7
d_gene: -
CDR3nt: TGTGCCACCGGCAGAGTGGGCTACGAGCAGTACTTC
CDR3aa: CATGRVGYEQYF